These 8 T cell receptor beta chains were all obtained from the same sample, sequenced in a study of breast tumors, draining lymph nodes, adjacent tissues. Axillary draining lymph nodes of breast cancer patients supplied the node samples. TCRdb itself ran the multiplex PCR reads through MiXCR, one entry per CDR3 protein. This sample yields approximately 88,000 distinct CDR3 sequences, of which around 29% are seen a single time; 7.5% to 10% belongs to the top ten. Sequencing was done on a sample of axillary lymph node tissue. Every receptor here comes from a female donor with breast cancer. Some clones in this sample may be carry-over from other donors' samples.

This clonotype has at least ten counts. The gene calls are TRBV7-3 and TRBJ2-3; the D gene is possibly TRBD2 (5 bases). CDR3 length equals 13 residues. Germline V gene data show CDR1 as SGHTA and CDR2 as FQGTGA. Deletions cut 5 bases from V and 4 bases from J, with 10 bases between. CDR3 sequence reads: CASSTGISDTQYF. In DNA, the CDR3 is TGTGCCAGCAGCACCGGGATTTCAGATACGCAGTATTTT.

The chain employs TRBV20-1 and TRBJ2-5; 8 bases map to TRBD2. The J segment lost 0 bases and the V segment lost 2 bases, leaving 5 bases of the junction unmatched. Germline CDR1 is DFQATT and CDR2 is SNEGSKA (reference sequence). This CDR3 is built from 15 residues. CDR3: CSARSAGGYQETQYF. Here the CDR3 DNA reads TGCAGTGCTAGATCGGCGGGGGGATACCAAGAGACCCAGTACTTC.

This clonotype was counted many times. The rearrangement uses TRBV11-2 and TRBJ2-1, with TRBD1 matching over 7 bases. The length of the CDR3 is 14 residues. Germline CDR1 reads SGHAT; CDR2 reads FQNNGV. Trimming cost V 3 bases and J 2 bases; bases outside gene matches: 1. This chain's CDR3 is CASSFDRAYNEQFF. In DNA form, the CDR3 reads TGTGCCAGCAGCTTCGACAGGGCCTACAATGAGCAGTTCTTC.

With regard to this clonotype: The junction departs from germline at one end; a sequencing error may be responsible. V and J are TRBV29-1 and TRBJ2-1; the D is unclear. This CDR3 contains 13 residues. From germline, CDR1 is SQVTM and CDR2 ANQGSEA. The CDR3 is CSVEISTYDEQSF. Here the CDR3 DNA reads TGCAGCGTTGAAATAAGTACCTACGATGAGCAGTCCTTC.

The chain uses TRBV6-2 or TRBV6-3 and TRBJ2-3; tentative D call: TRBD2 (6 bases). CDR3 length equals 17 residues. Deletions cut 2 bases from V and 10 bases from J, with 25 bases between. Germline V gives CDR1 MNHEY, CDR2 SVGEGT. The CDR3 protein is CASSYPPGRLGTDPQYF. CDR3 bases: TGTGCCAGCAGTTACCCCCCTGGGAGGTTGGGCACAGACCCGCAGTATTTT.

This clonotype was found many times. The rearrangement uses TRBV6-6 and TRBJ2-1, with D unresolved. The CDR3 is 17 residues long. Germline CDR1 MNHNY, CDR2 SVGAGI (reference sequence). Trimming removed 5 bases from V and 3 bases from J, with 20 bases in between. CDR3 nucleotides: TGTGCCAGCAGTCACGGCCCTACTACTACAATCTACAATGAGCAGTTCTTC. Amino acid sequence: CASSHGPTTTIYNEQFF.

A word on this clonotype: It may be a read error: a sequence one base away is much more abundant. This chain links TRBV11-1 with TRBJ2-2, with 7 nucleotides matching TRBD1. The CDR3 covers 15 residues. CDR1 SGHAT and CDR2 FQDESV come from the germline V gene (reference sequence). The J segment lost 7 bases and the V segment lost 5 bases, leaving 10 bases of the junction unmatched. CDR3 loop: CASSRPGGTNGELFF. The DNA for the CDR3 is TGTGCCAGCAGCCGTCCAGGGGGAACGAACGGGGAGCTGTTTTTT.

The count of this clonotype is one. The J gene is TRBJ2-2, the V gene TRBV6-6; D unclear. Per germline, CDR1 MNHNY and CDR2 SVGAGI (reference sequence). The V end was cut by 0 bases, the J end by 4 bases, with 12 bases between. The CDR3 is 16 residues long. CDR3 sequence reads: CASSYSVLDGTGELFF. CDR3 in DNA: TGTGCCAGCAGTTACTCGGTTCTAGATGGCACCGGGGAGCTGTTTTTT.